Presented here are 29 T cell receptor beta chains from one specimen sequenced in a study of T cell responses to AZD1222 COVID-19 vaccine. Assay used: immunoSEQ multiplex PCR; TCRdb lists only in-frame clones, some missing. The sample shows about 150,000 clones, 91% of them seen only once. The input for sequencing was peripheral blood, taken 28 days after the second dose of the MenACWY control vaccine. Source of these receptors: an adult who received the MenACWY meningococcal vaccine as a control.

This chain links TRBV18 with TRBJ2-6; D possibly corresponds to TRBD1 (6 bases). V was cut by 3 bases and J by 0 bases, with 15 bases left in between. Germline assignment: CDR1 KGHSH and CDR2 LQKENI. The CDR3 consists of 18 residues. Here the CDR3 reads CASSPQGRGVSGANVLTF. DNA of the CDR3: TGTGCCAGCTCACCCCAGGGGCGTGGGGTCTCTGGGGCCAACGTCCTGACTTTC.

Worth noting for this clone: At one end, the junction sequence differs from germline, possibly due to a read error. This chain uses TRBV19 with TRBJ2-7; 7 nucleotides align to TRBD1. The CDR3 is 18 residues long. Per the germline V gene, CDR1 is LNHDA and CDR2 is SQIVND (reference sequence). The CDR3 DNA reads TGTGCCAGTAGGACCTACCATCTTCGGGACAGTTACCAATCCGCGCTTCGGTTC. The encoded protein is CASRTYHLRDSYQSALRF. The complete variable domain, with remaining parts taken from reference TRBV19 and TRBJ2-7, reads DGGITQSPKYLFRKEGQNVTLSCEQNLNHDAMYWYRQDPGQGLRLIYYSQIVNDFQKGDIAEGYSVSREKKESFPLTVTSAQKNPTAFYLCASRTYHLRDSYQSALRFGPGTRLTVT.

The chain combines TRBV19 with TRBJ1-5; D is perhaps TRBD1 (6 bases). With 8 bases removed from V and 2 bases from J, the gap between germline ends came to 13 bases. This CDR3 region has 14 residues. CDR1 and CDR2 from the germline V gene are LNHDA and SQIVND (reference sequence). The CDR3 region is CASGREGGNQPQHF. In DNA form, the CDR3 reads TGTGCCAGTGGCAGGGAGGGGGGCAATCAGCCCCAGCATTTT.

The chain has TRBV5-1 and TRBJ1-4, with 7 bases lining up with TRBD1. This CDR3 is 14 amino acids long. Per the germline V gene, CDR1 is SGHRS and CDR2 is YFSETQ. Unmatched junction bases numbered 12, after V lost 4 bases and J lost 12 bases. CDR3 sequence (DNA): TGCGCCAGCAGCGTAGGGACAGCCCTAGACCAACTGTTTTTT. Translating gives CASSVGTALDQLFF.

This clone was found a few times. V and J are TRBV7-8 and TRBJ1-1, with a possible D match to TRBD1 (5 bases). CDR1 is SGHVS and CDR2 is FQNEAQ in the germline V gene. The CDR3 covers 16 residues. V shed 1 base and J shed 8 bases, with 20 bases lying between them. The chain's CDR3 is CASSLGQGLTPAEAFF. The CDR3 DNA sequence: TGTGCCAGCAGCTTAGGGCAGGGCCTTACACCCGCCGAAGCTTTCTTT.

V gene TRBV7-2 combines with J gene TRBJ1-5; 7 positions match TRBD1. J gave up 8 bases and V 3 bases, and 13 bases lay outside the gene matches. The CDR3 loop spans 16 amino acids. The germline V gene encodes CDR1 SGHTA and CDR2 FQGNSA. The CDR3 nucleotides read TGTGCCAGCAGCTTGGAGGGACAGACCTTCGGGGAGCCCCAGCATTTT. This gives the protein CASSLEGQTFGEPQHF.

V and J are TRBV5-1 and TRBJ1-1, with 7 bases lining up with TRBD1. Trimming took 5 bases from V and 6 from J; bases not matched to a gene: 10. Germline assignment: CDR1 SGHRS and CDR2 YFSETQ. The CDR3 loop spans 14 amino acids. The CDR3 protein is CASSSTGTTPEAFF. The CDR3 DNA is TGCGCCAGCAGTTCGACAGGGACCACGCCTGAAGCTTTCTTT.

The V and J genes are TRBV3-1 (or the pseudogene TRBV3-2) and TRBJ1-2; the D gene is possibly TRBD1 (5 bases). V was pared by 5 bases and J by 1 base, with 11 bases between. This CDR3 is built from 14 residues. Looked up from germline, CDR1 is LGHDT and CDR2 is YNNKEL (reference sequence). CDR3 DNA: TGTGCCAGCAGCTACGAAGGGGTTAACTATGGCTACACCTTC. It specifies CASSYEGVNYGYTF.

This chain uses TRBV9 with TRBJ2-2; D ambiguous. V lost 0 bases to trimming and J lost 0 bases, with 12 bases between them. CDR1 SGDLS and CDR2 YYNGEE come from the germline V gene. The CDR3 length is 17 residues. CDR3 amino acids: CASSVASHTTNTGELFF. In DNA, the CDR3 is TGTGCCAGCAGCGTAGCTTCACACACTACGAACACCGGGGAGCTGTTTTTT. Variable domain in full (rest from reference TRBV9 and TRBJ2-2): DSGVTQTPKHLITATGQRVTLRCSPRSGDLSVYWYQQSLDQGLQFLIQYYNGEERAKGNILERFSAQQFPDLHSELNLSSLELGDSALYFCASSVASHTTNTGELFFGEGSRLTVL.

The chain employs TRBV7-2 and TRBJ2-5; perhaps TRBD1 as D (5 bases). With 4 bases removed from V and 5 bases from J, the gap between germline ends came to 11 bases. The germline gives CDR1 SGHTA, CDR2 FQGNSA. The CDR3 length is 13 residues. The CDR3 DNA is TGTGCCAGCAGCTCAGGGATTGAGGAGACCCAGTACTTC. It yields the protein CASSSGIEETQYF.

The chain has TRBV6-5 and TRBJ1-1; D gene unclear. Germline-derived CDR1 and CDR2 are MNHEY and SVGAGI. V lost 5 bases and J lost 4, with 11 bases in between. The CDR3 loop spans 13 amino acids. CDR3 sequence (DNA): TGTGCCAGCAGTCTGGGTCTGGGCACTGAAGCTTTCTTT. This gives the protein CASSLGLGTEAFF.

V gene TRBV2 combines with J gene TRBJ2-5, with TRBD2 identical over 8 bases. V was clipped by 7 bases and J by 5 bases; unmatched bases: 6. Germline V gene sequence: CDR1 SNHLY, CDR2 FYNNEI. This CDR3 contains 13 residues. CDR3 loop: CASMGLGVETQYF. In DNA, the CDR3 is TGTGCCAGCATGGGACTAGGGGTGGAGACCCAGTACTTC.

The DNA of the CDR3 is TGTGCCATCAGTGAGTCGACGAGTTTTAACACTGAAGCTTTCTTT. It encodes CAISESTSFNTEAFF. This sequence joins TRBV10-3 and TRBJ1-1; no clear D gene. Deletions cut 0 bases from V and 2 bases from J, with 10 bases between. The germline V gene has CDR1 ENHRY and CDR2 SYGVKD. CDR3 length: 15 amino acids.

The rearrangement uses TRBV19 and TRBJ2-4, with a possible D match to TRBD1 (6 bases). Trimming pared 3 bases from V and 2 bases from J, leaving 14 bases between. The CDR3 is made up of 16 amino acids. Per germline, CDR1 LNHDA and CDR2 SQIVND (reference sequence). The CDR3 bases are TGTGCCAGTAGTATGGTGGGGGCGCGAACCAAAAACATTCAGTACTTC. Protein: CASSMVGARTKNIQYF.

The rearrangement links TRBV5-1 to TRBJ1-3; a possible D gene is TRBD1 (5 bases). CDR3 length: 13 amino acids. In germline, CDR1 is SGHRS, CDR2 YFSETQ. V was shortened by 7 bases and J by 10 bases, with 18 bases between the two germline ends. CDR3 in amino acids: CASGGGGGQTIYF. DNA for the CDR3: TGCGCCAGCGGTGGGGGAGGAGGTCAAACCATATATTTT.

There are a few counts of this clone. The chain carries TRBV12-2 and TRBJ1-1; the table's TRBD1 call for D was not verified on the DNA. TRBV12-2 is recorded as a pseudogene. This CDR3 spans 14 amino acids. In DNA form, the CDR3 reads TGTGCAAGTCGCTGGCCCAGGGGGCCCACTGAAGCTTTCTTT. This gives the protein CASRWPRGPTEAFF.

This chain links TRBV10-1 with TRBJ2-3, with 7 positions matching TRBD1. This CDR3 contains 16 residues. V trimming: 10 bases; J trimming: 13 bases; junction bases outside the gene matches: 26. Germline V lookup: CDR1 WNHNN, CDR2 SYGVQD (reference sequence). The CDR3 DNA is TGCGCCACCCTTTCTACAGGGGCCGTGAGGTGGTACGGGGAGTATTTT. This translates into CATLSTGAVRWYGEYF.

The chain employs TRBV7-8 and TRBJ2-7; 7 bases map to TRBD1. With V trimmed by 5 bases and J by 2 bases, 6 bases remained unmatched. Per the germline V gene, CDR1 is SGHVS and CDR2 is FQNEAQ. This CDR3 is 14 amino acids long. The CDR3 nucleotides read TGTGCCAGCAGCCCCGGGACAGCAACCTACGAGCAGTACTTC. It yields the protein CASSPGTATYEQYF.

The rearrangement uses TRBV4-3 and TRBJ2-5; 8 bases line up with TRBD2. Germline values: CDR1 LGHNA, CDR2 YSLEER. The J segment lost 4 bases and the V segment lost 4 bases, leaving 14 bases of the junction unmatched. The CDR3 runs 17 residues. The CDR3 DNA sequence: TGCGCCAGCAGCCGAGATCGGGGGGGTACCACTCGAGAGACCCAGTACTTC. Amino acid sequence: CASSRDRGGTTRETQYF.

The gene calls are TRBV30 and TRBJ1-2, with TRBD1 identical over 9 bases. CDR3 length: 13 amino acids. CDR1 GTSNPN and CDR2 SVGIG come from the germline V gene (reference sequence). V trimming: 3 bases; J trimming: 5 bases; junction bases outside the gene matches: 4. In DNA, the CDR3 is TGTGCCTGGAGCGGCGGACAGGGGTATGGCTACACCTTC. Translated, it gives CAWSGGQGYGYTF.

The chain uses TRBV6-5 and TRBJ2-6; D remains unclear. V was clipped by 7 bases and J by 3 bases, with 7 bases between them. From germline, CDR1 is MNHEY and CDR2 SVGAGI. The CDR3 sequence is 13 residues long. The CDR3 region is CASMRFGANVLTF. The CDR3 DNA reads TGTGCCAGCATGAGATTTGGGGCCAACGTCCTGACTTTC.

The chain joins TRBV4-3 to TRBJ2-7; TRBD1 matches at 7 bases. The CDR3 runs 14 residues. Germline CDR1 LGHNA, CDR2 YSLEER. V shed 2 bases, J shed 3 bases, and the junction held 4 bases outside the gene matches. The CDR3 nucleotides read TGCGCCAGCAGCCAACAGACAGGGAACTACGAGCAGTACTTC. Translation: CASSQQTGNYEQYF.

Only a few counts were recorded for this clone. The J gene is TRBJ1-1, the V gene TRBV7-9; D remains unclear. This CDR3 region has 12 residues. Trimming shortened V by 4 bases and J by 7 bases, and 10 bases separated the two germline ends. CDR1 and CDR2 from the germline V gene are SEHNR and FQNEAQ (reference sequence). The CDR3, as DNA: TGTGCCAGCAGCTACACTTCCAATGAAGCTTTCTTT. Encoded protein: CASSYTSNEAFF.

The V gene is TRBV28, the J gene TRBJ1-6, with D perhaps TRBD1 (5 bases). The CDR3 is made up of 14 amino acids. Germline CDR1 MDHEN, CDR2 SYDVKM. V lost 2 bases, J lost 6 bases, and 8 bases lay in between. The DNA of the CDR3 is TGTGCCAGCAGTTTAACGGGGGGTAATTCACCCCTCCACTTT. It translates to CASSLTGGNSPLHF.

The chain links TRBV14 to TRBJ2-2, with TRBD2 as a possible D gene (6 bases). Trimming took 2 bases from V and 10 from J, leaving 11 bases between them. This CDR3 has 13 amino acids. Germline CDR1 and CDR2: SGHDN and FVKESK. CDR3 residues: CASSQLAASELFF. The CDR3 DNA reads TGTGCCAGCAGCCAATTAGCGGCCTCGGAGCTGTTTTTT.

This clone was seen just once. This CDR3 is also generated by other DNA sequences in the sample. V is TRBV7-3 and J is TRBJ2-5, with D unresolved. The CDR3 is made up of 13 amino acids. Trimming took 5 bases from V and 4 from J, leaving 11 bases between them. Germline CDR1 is SGHTA and CDR2 is FQGTGA. The CDR3 loop is CASSPAGRETQYF. Here the CDR3 DNA reads TGTGCCAGCAGCCCCGCCGGACGAGAGACCCAGTACTTC.

The chain links TRBV4-1 to TRBJ1-2; perhaps TRBD1 as D (5 bases). Germline CDR1 reads MGHRA; CDR2 reads YSYEKL. V gave up 0 bases and J gave up 0 bases, with 8 bases separating them. There are 15 residues in the CDR3. In DNA, the CDR3 is TGCGCCAGCAGCCAAGATTCACAGGCTAACTATGGCTACACCTTC. It translates to CASSQDSQANYGYTF.

V and J are TRBV28 and TRBJ1-5, with 9 positions matching TRBD1. The ends lost 2 bases at V and 6 bases at J; junction bases unmatched: 5. The CDR3 is made up of 15 amino acids. The germline V gene encodes CDR1 MDHEN and CDR2 SYDVKM. CDR3 loop: CASSLGTGRGQPQHF. CDR3 in DNA: TGTGCCAGCAGTTTAGGGACAGGGCGAGGTCAGCCCCAGCATTTT.

The CDR3 spells CASSLQGARTGELFF. The CDR3 DNA is TGTGCCAGCAGCTTACAGGGGGCGCGGACCGGGGAGCTGTTTTTT. V gene TRBV25-1 combines with J gene TRBJ2-2; TRBD1 aligns across 9 bases. Germline lookup yields CDR1 MGHDK and CDR2 SYGVNS. J was trimmed by 5 bases and V by 6 bases; bases with no gene match: 7. The CDR3 is 15 amino acids.